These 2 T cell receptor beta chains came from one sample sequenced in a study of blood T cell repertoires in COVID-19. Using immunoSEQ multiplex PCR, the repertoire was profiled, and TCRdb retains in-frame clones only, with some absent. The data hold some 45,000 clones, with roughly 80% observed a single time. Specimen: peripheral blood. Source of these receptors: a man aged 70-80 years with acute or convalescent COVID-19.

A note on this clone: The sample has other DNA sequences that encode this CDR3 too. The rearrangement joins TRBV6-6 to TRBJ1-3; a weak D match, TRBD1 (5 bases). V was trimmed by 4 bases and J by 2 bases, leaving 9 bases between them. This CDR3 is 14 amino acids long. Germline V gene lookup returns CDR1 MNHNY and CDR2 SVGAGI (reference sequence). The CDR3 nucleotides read TGTGCCAGCAGTTCACGGGGGGCTGGAAACACCATATATTTT. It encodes CASSSRGAGNTIYF.

CDR3 sequence (DNA): TGTGCCAGCAGTTACCAGGGGGCCGACAATCAGCCCCAGCATTTT. This sequence encodes CASSYQGADNQPQHF. V and J are TRBV2 and TRBJ1-5; 8 bases map to TRBD1. This CDR3 has 15 amino acids. Germline V CDR1 and CDR2: SNHLY, FYNNEI. Trimming at V came to 5 bases and at J to 3 bases, leaving 6 bases not matched to a gene.